Shown below are 15 T cell receptor beta chains from a single sample sequenced in a study of blood T cell repertoires in COVID-19. Assay used: immunoSEQ multiplex PCR; TCRdb lists only in-frame clones, some missing. The sample holds a few hundred thousand clones, roughly nine tenths seen once. The sample consisted of PBMCs or T cells enriched from blood (not recorded which). Source of these receptors: a woman under 30 who had recovered from COVID-19.

This rearrangement joins TRBV2 to TRBJ2-5; the D gene is possibly TRBD2 (5 bases). In germline, CDR1 is SNHLY, CDR2 FYNNEI. V lost 6 bases and J 1 base, leaving 9 bases between the germline ends. The CDR3 is 13 residues long. The DNA for the CDR3 is TGTGCCAGCAGCCCTGGACTCCAAGAGACCCAGTACTTC. Translation gives CASSPGLQETQYF.

The CDR3 nucleotides are TGCGCCAGCAGCCAAGATGTAAGAGGGGAGACCCAGTACTTC. Translation: CASSQDVRGETQYF. The chain employs TRBV4-1 and TRBJ2-5; a weak D match, TRBD2 (5 bases). From germline, CDR1 is MGHRA and CDR2 YSYEKL. V lost 0 bases and J lost 5, with 10 bases in between. The CDR3 runs to 14 residues.

The genes are TRBV7-6 and TRBJ2-3; D is unclear. Per germline, CDR1 SGHVS and CDR2 FNYEAQ. V was clipped by 5 bases and J by 0 bases, with 12 bases between them. This CDR3 contains 15 residues. The CDR3, as DNA: TGTGCCAGCAGCGTACGAGGCCATAGCACAGATACGCAGTATTTT. It encodes CASSVRGHSTDTQYF.

The rearrangement joins TRBV18 to TRBJ1-6; D possibly corresponds to TRBD1 (5 bases). In germline, CDR1 is KGHSH, CDR2 LQKENI. Trimming cost V 4 bases and J 14 bases, with 18 bases left between them. This CDR3 has 14 residues. The CDR3 DNA follows: TGTGCCAGCTCACTCGGAGGGGACCGTAGAGCCCTCCACTTT. It translates to CASSLGGDRRALHF.

About this clone itself: Other DNA sequences in the sample encode the same CDR3. The chain employs TRBV6-5 and TRBJ1-2; no firm D call. The CDR3 is 11 amino acids. With 7 bases removed from V and 5 bases from J, the gap between germline ends came to 8 bases. CDR1 and CDR2 from the germline V gene are MNHEY and SVGAGI. CDR3 sequence (DNA): TGTGCCAGCAAAGGAGGGTATGGCTACACCTTC. Amino acids: CASKGGYGYTF.

The DNA of the CDR3 is TGTGCCAGCAGCTCCGGGGACTCCTATAATTCACCCCTCCACTTT. The encoded protein is CASSSGDSYNSPLHF. The chain combines TRBV7-9 with TRBJ1-6; no clear D. V was clipped by 4 bases and J by 0 bases, with 7 bases between them. In germline, CDR1 is SEHNR, CDR2 FQNEAQ (reference sequence). The CDR3 consists of 15 residues.

This clone was seen a single time. The chain links TRBV5-6 to TRBJ2-5; 8 bases match TRBD2. The CDR3 length is 17 residues. V lost 4 bases, J lost 1 base, and 12 bases stayed unmatched. CDR1 SGHDT and CDR2 YYEEEE come from the germline V gene. CDR3: CASSREGWRGTQETQYF. CDR3 DNA: TGTGCCAGCAGCCGGGAGGGCTGGCGGGGGACCCAAGAGACCCAGTACTTC.

This clone occurred a few times. The chain has TRBV19 and TRBJ1-1; no reliable D call. CDR3 length: 14 residues. V was cut by 4 bases and J by 3 bases, with 12 bases left in between. CDR1 and CDR2 from the germline V gene are LNHDA and SQIVND (reference sequence). CDR3 in amino acids: CASSTLEGDTEAFF. CDR3 sequence (DNA): TGTGCCAGTAGTACCCTTGAGGGAGACACTGAAGCTTTCTTT.

J is TRBJ1-1 and V is TRBV6-1; D gene uncertain. The V and J ends lost 3 bases and 0 bases respectively, with 8 bases between them. Germline loops: CDR1 MNHNS, CDR2 SASEGT. CDR3 length: 14 residues. CDR3 in amino acids: CASSDQALNTEAFF. The CDR3 DNA sequence: TGTGCCAGCAGTGATCAGGCCTTGAACACTGAAGCTTTCTTT.

The rearrangement uses TRBV7-9 and TRBJ2-5; D remains unclear. Germline assignment: CDR1 SEHNR and CDR2 FQNEAQ (reference sequence). V shed 3 bases and J shed 3 bases, with 8 bases lying between them. The CDR3 contains 13 residues. The CDR3 sequence: CASSFGRKETQYF. Here the CDR3 DNA reads TGTGCCAGCAGCTTCGGCAGGAAAGAGACCCAGTACTTC.

V gene TRBV4-1 combines with J gene TRBJ1-2; D is perhaps TRBD1 (5 bases). The CDR3 sequence is 13 residues long. Germline loops: CDR1 MGHRA, CDR2 YSYEKL. V was cut by 1 base and J by 5 bases, with 8 bases left in between. CDR3 nucleotides: TGCGCCAGCAGCCAAGGTCGACAGTATGGCTACACCTTC. This translates into CASSQGRQYGYTF.

The rearrangement links TRBV11-1 to TRBJ1-1; 10 bases are shared with TRBD1. There are 15 residues in the CDR3. V shed 2 bases, J shed 4 bases, and the junction held 4 bases outside the gene matches. Germline V gives CDR1 SGHAT, CDR2 FQDESV (reference sequence). CDR3 residues: CASSLFRTGGTEAFF. The DNA for the CDR3 is TGTGCCAGCAGCTTATTTCGGACAGGGGGCACTGAAGCTTTCTTT.

The chain uses TRBV11-2 and TRBJ2-1; 7 nucleotides agree with TRBD2. V gave up 6 bases and J gave up 8 bases; unmatched junction bases: 13. CDR3 size: 15 residues. Germline CDR1 SGHAT, CDR2 FQNNGV. This CDR3 is CASSRLGGNLDEQFF. The CDR3 region has the DNA TGTGCCAGCAGTCGATTGGGGGGGAATTTGGATGAGCAGTTCTTC.

V is TRBV6-5 and J is TRBJ1-2; TRBD1 matches at 11 bases. CDR1 and CDR2 from the germline V gene are MNHEY and SVGAGI. Trimming removed 7 bases from V and 6 bases from J; junction bases left unmatched: 7. The CDR3 is 14 residues long. The CDR3 is CASTETGQGDGYTF. The DNA of the CDR3 is TGTGCCAGCACCGAGACGGGACAGGGGGATGGCTACACCTTC.

V and J are TRBV14 and TRBJ1-4; D is undetermined. The germline gives CDR1 SGHDN, CDR2 FVKESK. Trimming stripped 1 base from V and 6 bases from J, with 9 bases between. CDR3 size: 14 residues. This chain's CDR3 is CASSQGVLDEKLFF. The DNA of the CDR3 is TGTGCCAGCAGCCAAGGAGTTCTTGATGAAAAACTGTTTTTT.